This T cell receptor (beta chain) was profiled in a study of PD-1 blockade in classical Hodgkin lymphoma. Findings and limits, study-wide: Unlike CD8+ TCR diversity, which did not rise significantly by C4D1, CD4+ TCR diversity did.

From germline, CDR1 is SGHRS and CDR2 YFSETQ. This CDR3 has 13 residues. V lost 4 bases, J lost 4 bases, and 9 bases lay in between. With respect to this clone: Its target is unknown.

The assay was immunoSEQ multiplex PCR, and TCRdb's table has in-frame clones only and misses some. In the table there are approximately 50,000 clones, more than 75% of which are singletons. Relapse after autologous stem cell transplantation occurred in every patient, and brentuximab vedotin exposure varied. The rearrangement joins TRBV5-1 to TRBJ2-1; D might be TRBD2 (5 bases). The clonotype was recovered from a human donor with classical Hodgkin lymphoma. The sequencing here drew on peripheral blood mononuclear cells (PBMCs), taken before the second cycle of nivolumab. CDR3 in DNA: TGCGCCAGCAGCCCTCCGGGATACAATGAGCAGTTCTTC. Protein sequence: CASSPPGYNEQFF.